The T cell receptor beta chain described here comes from a study of CD8+ T cells in alopecia areata. Investigators sorted PBMCs to obtain both CD4+ and CD8+ T cells. At least ten counts were recorded for this clone. The germline gives CDR1 WSHSY, CDR2 SAAADI. V gave up 6 bases and J gave up 7 bases; unmatched junction bases: 12. This CDR3 spans 15 amino acids. The authors extracted RNA and reverse transcribed it into cDNA as the sequencing template. Produced via immunoSEQ multiplex PCR; TCRdb's table is partial and in-frame only. Of some 240,000 clones in the sample, approximately 52% are singletons; the top ten hold under 0.5%.

This receptor was identified in a human donor with alopecia areata. Specimen: CD4+ T cells sorted from blood, collected at week 0. This chain connects TRBV10-2 to TRBJ2-1; 7 positions agree with TRBD1. The CDR3 reads CASRDVTGLKNEQFF. CDR3 DNA: TGCGCCAGCAGAGACGTGACAGGGTTAAAGAATGAGCAGTTCTTC.